These T cell receptor beta chains were read from a single sample in a study of cytomegalovirus exposure and HLA in healthy donors. The protocol was immunoSEQ multiplex PCR, while the TCRdb copy is restricted to in-frame clones and leaves out a portion. The sample records approximately 160,000 clones, over 80% being singletons. The material sequenced was PBMCs. The origin of the receptors is a man aged 25 to 40 in good health and CMV-seropositive. Both conserved end residues are trimmed from each CDR3.

V gene: TRBV11-2; J gene: TRBJ1-4; CDR3 protein: ASSSILRQAGEKLF
V gene: TRBV29-1; J gene: TRBJ1-3; CDR3 protein: SVQGPSSGNTIY
V gene: TRBV25-1; J gene: TRBJ1-2; CDR3 protein: ASSEGAASYGYT
V gene: TRBV6-5; J gene: TRBJ1-1; CDR3 protein: ASRILGWNTEAF
V gene: TRBV6-1; J gene: TRBJ2-3; CDR3 protein: ASREGQGGADTQY
V gene: TRBV7-9; J gene: TRBJ1-1; CDR3 protein: ASSLATTGKAF
V gene: TRBV19; J gene: TRBJ2-3; CDR3 protein: ASIGGGYTDTQY
V gene: TRBV4-1; J gene: TRBJ2-7; CDR3 protein: ASSQEVLRVYEQY
V gene: TRBV19; J gene: TRBJ1-5; CDR3 protein: ASSIGGSSNQPQH
V gene: TRBV19; J gene: TRBJ1-2; CDR3 protein: ASAAAANYGYT
V gene: TRBV11-2; J gene: TRBJ1-2; CDR3 protein: ASSLAGGNYGYT
V gene: TRBV10-3; J gene: TRBJ2-7; CDR3 protein: AIMDRGLEQY
V gene: TRBV11-3; J gene: TRBJ2-2; CDR3 protein: ASSFRLAGGGGTGELF
V gene: TRBV14; J gene: TRBJ2-5; CDR3 protein: ASSQGATGWKTQY
V gene: TRBV21-1; J gene: TRBJ2-7; CDR3 protein: ASSKRGPYEQY
V gene: TRBV6-6; J gene: TRBJ2-5; CDR3 protein: ASRLGTTQY
V gene: TRBV11-2; J gene: TRBJ2-3; CDR3 protein: ASSPQGGGNTQY
V gene: TRBV6-5; J gene: TRBJ1-4; CDR3 protein: ASRPGGQGNEKLF
V gene: TRBV10-1; J gene: TRBJ1-2; CDR3 protein: ASIVGQPNGYT
V gene: TRBV28; J gene: TRBJ1-1; CDR3 protein: ATDRGRAYAEAF
V gene: TRBV19; J gene: TRBJ1-2; CDR3 protein: ASSIDRQANYGYT
V gene: TRBV7-9; J gene: TRBJ2-5; CDR3 protein: ASSYQGGRQETQY
V gene: TRBV27; J gene: TRBJ2-7; CDR3 protein: ASLPRGLAGPYEQY
V gene: TRBV7-2; J gene: TRBJ2-1; CDR3 protein: ASSLGTSGGWNEQF
V gene: TRBV15; J gene: TRBJ1-1; CDR3 protein: ATSRGPTGVNTEAF
V gene: TRBV9; J gene: TRBJ2-1; CDR3 protein: ASSVRYNGNEQF
V gene: TRBV7-9; J gene: TRBJ2-7; CDR3 protein: ASSLAGSPGYEQY
V gene: TRBV9; J gene: TRBJ1-5; CDR3 protein: AAFGKGNQPQH
V gene: TRBV18; J gene: TRBJ2-4; CDR3 protein: ASSPGGQGGNIQY
V gene: TRBV6-5; J gene: TRBJ1-2; CDR3 protein: ASNPGTPQNYGYT
V gene: TRBV6-4; J gene: TRBJ2-7; CDR3 protein: ASTNGTGGYEQY
V gene: TRBV29-1; J gene: TRBJ2-7; CDR3 protein: SVVLNRDSSYEQY
V gene: TRBV6-5; J gene: TRBJ1-1; CDR3 protein: ASSDRVDTEAF
V gene: TRBV6-5; J gene: TRBJ2-6; CDR3 protein: ASRRTGPGANVLT
V gene: TRBV11-2; J gene: TRBJ2-7; CDR3 protein: ASNPGTTYEQY
V gene: TRBV5-6; J gene: TRBJ1-2; CDR3 protein: ASSSDRAANYGYT
V gene: TRBV18; J gene: TRBJ2-7; CDR3 protein: ASFYTPGQAYEQY
V gene: TRBV6-5; J gene: TRBJ1-1; CDR3 protein: ASSYWKEGLEAF
V gene: TRBV30; J gene: TRBJ2-7; CDR3 protein: AWSVGSGGFYEQY
V gene: TRBV4-1; J gene: TRBJ1-2; CDR3 protein: ASSPAPRGLNYGYT
V gene: TRBV7-3; J gene: TRBJ1-5; CDR3 protein: ASSSGGSNQPQH
V gene: TRBV13; J gene: TRBJ2-7; CDR3 protein: ASSLKGRAYEQY
V gene: TRBV21-1; J gene: TRBJ2-7; CDR3 protein: ASRPRDRSSYEQY
V gene: TRBV10-3; J gene: TRBJ1-4; CDR3 protein: AISSTGEKLF